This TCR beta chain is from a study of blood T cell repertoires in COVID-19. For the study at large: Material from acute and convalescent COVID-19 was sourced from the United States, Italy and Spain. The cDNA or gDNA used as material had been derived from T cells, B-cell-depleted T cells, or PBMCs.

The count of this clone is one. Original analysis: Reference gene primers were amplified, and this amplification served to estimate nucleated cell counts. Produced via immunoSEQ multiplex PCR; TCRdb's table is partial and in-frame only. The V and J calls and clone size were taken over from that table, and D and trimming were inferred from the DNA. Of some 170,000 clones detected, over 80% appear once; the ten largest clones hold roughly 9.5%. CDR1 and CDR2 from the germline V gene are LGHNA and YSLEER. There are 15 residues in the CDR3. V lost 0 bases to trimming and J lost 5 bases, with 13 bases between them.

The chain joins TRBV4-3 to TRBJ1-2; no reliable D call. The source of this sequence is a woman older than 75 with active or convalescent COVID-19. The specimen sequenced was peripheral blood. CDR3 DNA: TGCGCCAGCAGCCAAGAAGCGACGGAGCTTTATGGCTACACCTTC. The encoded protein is CASSQEATELYGYTF.